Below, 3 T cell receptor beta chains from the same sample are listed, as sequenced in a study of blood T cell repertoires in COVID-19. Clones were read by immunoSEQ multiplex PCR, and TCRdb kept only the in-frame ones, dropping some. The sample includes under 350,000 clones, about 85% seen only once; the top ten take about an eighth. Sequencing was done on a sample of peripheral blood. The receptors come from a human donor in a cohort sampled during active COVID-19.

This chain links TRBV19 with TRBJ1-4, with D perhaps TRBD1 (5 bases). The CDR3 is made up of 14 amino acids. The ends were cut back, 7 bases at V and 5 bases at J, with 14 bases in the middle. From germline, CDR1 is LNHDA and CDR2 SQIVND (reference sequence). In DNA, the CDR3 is TGTGCCAGTACCTCGCGGGGCGCAAATGAAAAACTGTTTTTT. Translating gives CASTSRGANEKLFF.

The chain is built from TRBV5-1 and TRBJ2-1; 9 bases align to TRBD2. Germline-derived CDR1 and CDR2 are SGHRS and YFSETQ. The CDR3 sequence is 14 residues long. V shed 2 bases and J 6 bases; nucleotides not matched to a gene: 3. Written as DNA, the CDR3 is TGCGCCAGCAGCTTTGGTAGCGGGGGCAATGAGCAGTTCTTC. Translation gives CASSFGSGGNEQFF. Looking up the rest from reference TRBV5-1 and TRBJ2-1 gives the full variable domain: KAGVTQTPRYLIKTRGQQVTLSCSPISGHRSVSWYQQTPGQGLQFLFEYFSETQRNKGNFPGRFSGRQFSNSRSEMNVSTLELGDSALYLCASSFGSGGNEQFFGPGTRLTVL.

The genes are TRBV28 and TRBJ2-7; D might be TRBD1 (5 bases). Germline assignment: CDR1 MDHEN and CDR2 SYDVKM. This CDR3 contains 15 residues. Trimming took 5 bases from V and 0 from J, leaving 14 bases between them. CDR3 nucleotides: TGTGCCAGCAGTGGGGCGGAAGGGTTCTCCTACGAGCAGTACTTC. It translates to CASSGAEGFSYEQYF. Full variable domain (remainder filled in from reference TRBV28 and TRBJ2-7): DVKVTQSSRYLVKRTGEKVFLECVQDMDHENMFWYRQDPGLGLRLIYFSYDVKMKEKGDIPEGYSVSREKKERFSLILESASTNQTSMYLCASSGAEGFSYEQYFGPGTRLTVT.